The TCR beta chain described here comes from a study of vaccination and CD4 T cells after COVID-19. Study conclusions and caveats: Convalescent patients studied were relatively few, and early post-infection timepoints were absent.

CDR3 length: 15 amino acids. CDR1 LNHDA and CDR2 SQIVND come from the germline V gene (reference sequence). V dropped 4 bases and J dropped 1; count of bases not matched to a gene: 6. The Oncomine TCR Beta short-read assay generated sequence data from the DNA of cultured CD4+ T cells. TCRdb itself ran the PCR reads through MiXCR, one entry per CDR3 protein. The repertoire includes about 7,100 distinct CDR3 sequences, under 75% of them detected once, and around 28% sits in the top ten. The treatment: roughly 11-day PBMC culture with coronavirus spike peptide pools or control peptides (ViraFEST assay). Note on this clonotype: Its specificity is unknown.

This TCR was recovered from a human donor who had recovered from COVID-19. Sequenced input: CD4+ T cells from blood, cultured in vitro. The rearrangement uses TRBV19 and TRBJ1-1; 7 bases match TRBD1. As DNA, the CDR3 is TGTGCCAGTAGTACCTACAGGGGACCGAACACTGAAGCTTTCTTT. Translating gives CASSTYRGPNTEAFF.